This T cell receptor beta chain was retrieved from a study of T cells in Graves' hyperthyroidism and ophthalmopathy. Germline assignment: CDR1 SEHNR and CDR2 FQNEAQ (reference sequence). The germline V and J ends were trimmed by 5 bases and 5 bases, with 15 bases remaining between them. The CDR3 spans 14 residues. Uncontrolled infection, other autoimmune disease, pregnancy and lactation each barred patients from inclusion. Used for diagnoses were clinical symptoms, serum thyroxine and TRAb, thyroid ultrasound and orbital computed tomography. The CDR3 regions of TCR beta were amplified from RNA transcripts. Researchers ran a first-round RT-PCR on the TCR CDR3 using the HTBI primer set. TCRdb re-called the multiplex PCR reads with MiXCR, one entry per CDR3 protein. The sample carries 45,000 to 55,000 distinct CDR3 sequences, roughly 51% recorded once. On this clonotype: Its antigen is as yet unknown.

Findings and limits, study-wide: Stable hyperthyroidism was told apart from ophthalmopathy by a model built on 13 V-J features. Blood also contained most expanded thyroid clonotypes above 0.001.

Sequencing was carried out using peripheral blood or thyroid tissue (not recorded which). The rearrangement uses TRBV7-9 and TRBJ2-5, with D maybe TRBD2 (6 bases). This sequence was found in a man aged 18 to 35 with Graves' hyperthyroidism. CDR3 in DNA: TGTGCCAGCAGCAACCGCGGGGCTAGGGAGACCCAGTACTTC. Its protein is CASSNRGARETQYF.